This T cell receptor (beta chain) was recorded in a study of T-cell reconstitution after alpha-beta-depleted transplantation in children. The germline V gene encodes CDR1 MDHEN and CDR2 SYDVKM. The CDR3 loop spans 20 amino acids. V lost 2 bases to trimming and J lost 8 bases; unmatched junction nucleotides: 20. The TCRbeta library was prepared with unique molecular identifiers. Each CDR3 protein gets one entry after TCRdb re-called the PCR reads with MiXCR. Here the sample spans about 600,000 distinct CDR3 sequences, roughly 10% being singletons. This clonotype was found a few times. The origin of this receptor is a human donor who donated a stem cell graft to a child with acute myeloid leukemia. The sample in question was PBMCs from the stem cell graft donor, obtained from the stem cell graft. The V and J genes are TRBV28 and TRBJ2-2; 10 bases agree with TRBD2. CDR3 in DNA: TGTGCCAGCAGTTTACCTACCCACGGAACAGCGGGAGGGCCTCGAGGGGAGCTGTTTTTT. It encodes CASSLPTHGTAGGPRGELFF.